The following is a TCR beta chain sequence with its context. These data come from a study of blood T cell repertoires in COVID-19. Trimming took 1 base from V and 8 from J, leaving 14 bases between them. Per the germline V gene, CDR1 is GTSNPN and CDR2 is SVGIG (reference sequence). The CDR3 covers 14 residues. In the authors' methods: The authors estimated nucleated cell counts from reference gene primer amplification. Some clones are missing from TCRdb's copy, which holds only in-frame ones; the method was immunoSEQ multiplex PCR. V, J and clone size derive from that table, while D and trimming were established from the DNA sequence. This table has about 280,000 clones, 83% appearing once.

The source is a woman aged 45-59 years who had recovered from COVID-19. The sequencing input was peripheral blood. This chain connects TRBV30 to TRBJ1-4; D is uncertain. The CDR3 is CAWSDEASSEKLFF. The CDR3 bases are TGTGCCTGGAGTGACGAAGCCTCAAGCGAAAAACTGTTTTTT.